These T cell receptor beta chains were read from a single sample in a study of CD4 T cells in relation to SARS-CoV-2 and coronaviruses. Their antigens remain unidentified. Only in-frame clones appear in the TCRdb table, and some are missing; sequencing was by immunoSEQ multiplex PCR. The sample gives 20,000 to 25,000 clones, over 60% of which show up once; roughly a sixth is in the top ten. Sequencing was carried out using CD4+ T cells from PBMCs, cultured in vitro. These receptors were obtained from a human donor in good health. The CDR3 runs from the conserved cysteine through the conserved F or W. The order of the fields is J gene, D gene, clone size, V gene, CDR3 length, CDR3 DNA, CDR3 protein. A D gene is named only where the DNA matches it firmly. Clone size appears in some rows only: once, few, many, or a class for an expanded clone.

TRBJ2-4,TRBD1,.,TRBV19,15,TGTGCCAGCACCCGAACTCCGGGACAGGGAAACATTCAGTACTTC,CASTRTPGQGNIQYF
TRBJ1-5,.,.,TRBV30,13,TGTGCCTGGACAGGGAACGGCAATCAGCCCCAGCATTTT,CAWTGNGNQPQHF
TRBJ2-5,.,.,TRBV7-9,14,TGTGCCAGCAGCTTAGTTGACGGCCAAGAGACCCAGTACTTC,CASSLVDGQETQYF
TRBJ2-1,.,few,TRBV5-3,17,TGTGCCAGAAGCTACACAAGACCGACTAATCGGGACAATGAGCAGTTCTTC,CARSYTRPTNRDNEQFF
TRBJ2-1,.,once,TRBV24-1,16,TGTGCCACCAGTGACGCCCGGGACACCATCTACAATGAGCAGTTCTTC,CATSDARDTIYNEQFF
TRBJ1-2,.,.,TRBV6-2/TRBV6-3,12,TGTGCCAGCAGTCCGATGGGAGGTGGCTACACCTTC,CASSPMGGGYTF
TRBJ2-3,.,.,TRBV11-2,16,TGTGCCAGCAGCTACGGGACCGGACGTAACACAGATACGCAGTATTTT,CASSYGTGRNTDTQYF
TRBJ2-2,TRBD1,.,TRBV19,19,TGTGCCAGTACGAACCTCCTCGGACAGGGGAGAAGGCGCCCCGGGGAGCTGTTTTTT,CASTNLLGQGRRRPGELFF
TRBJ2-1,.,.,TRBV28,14,TGTGCCAGCAGTTTACCGGGTTCCTACAATGAGCAGTTCTTC,CASSLPGSYNEQFF
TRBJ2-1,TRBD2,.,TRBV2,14,TGTGCCAGCAGGCTTGCGGGAGCCTACAATGAGCAGTTCTTC,CASRLAGAYNEQFF
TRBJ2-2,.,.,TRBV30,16,TGTGCCTGGAGGGTTCGGGGGCCCATGAACACCGGGGAGCTGTTTTTT,CAWRVRGPMNTGELFF
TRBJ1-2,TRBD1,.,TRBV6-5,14,TGTGCCAGCAGTACCCGGGACAGAACCTATGGCTACACCTTC,CASSTRDRTYGYTF
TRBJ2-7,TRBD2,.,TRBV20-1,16,TGCAGTGCTAGTCCACCTAGCGGGACCCTTTCCTACGAGCAGTACTTC,CSASPPSGTLSYEQYF
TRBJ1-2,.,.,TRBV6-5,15,TGTGCCAGTGGAGATAGGCGAGGCGGTGCCTATGGCTACACCTTC,CASGDRRGGAYGYTF
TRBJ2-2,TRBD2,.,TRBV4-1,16,TGCGCCAGCAGCCAAGATGGTAGCGGGACCGCCGGGGAGCTGTTTTTT,CASSQDGSGTAGELFF
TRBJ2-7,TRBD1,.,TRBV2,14,TGTGCCACCGGCTTAGGGGGCCTCTCCTACGAGCAGTACTTC,CATGLGGLSYEQYF
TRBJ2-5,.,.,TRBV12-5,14,TGTGCTAGTGGCCCGGGCCCGGTGCAAGAGACCCAGTACTTC,CASGPGPVQETQYF
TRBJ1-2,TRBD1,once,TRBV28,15,TGTGCCAGCAGTTCCTTACCGGGACAGGGGGCTGGCTACACCTTC,CASSSLPGQGAGYTF
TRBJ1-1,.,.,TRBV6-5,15,TGTGCCAGCAGCGCAGGTAGGGTGCTGAACACTGAAGCTTTCTTT,CASSAGRVLNTEAFF
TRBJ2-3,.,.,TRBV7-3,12,TGTGCCAGCAGCTTTAGCACAGATACGCAGTATTTT,CASSFSTDTQYF
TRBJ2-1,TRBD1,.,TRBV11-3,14,TGTGCCAGCAGCTTAGGTCAACAGGGGAATGAGCAGTTCTTC,CASSLGQQGNEQFF
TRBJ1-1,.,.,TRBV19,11,TGTGCCGTGGAGGGGGGAACTGAAGCTTTCTTT,CAVEGGTEAFF
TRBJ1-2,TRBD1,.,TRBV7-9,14,TGTGCCACAGACACAGGGGACCGATACTATGGCTACACCTTC,CATDTGDRYYGYTF
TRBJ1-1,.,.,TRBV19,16,TGTGCCAGTAGTTATGCCCCCGGCAGGGGAAACACTGAAGCTTTCTTT,CASSYAPGRGNTEAFF
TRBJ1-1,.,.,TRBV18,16,TGTGCCAGCTCGCCAAATACAGGGTCCGGTGGCACTGAAGCTTTCTTT,CASSPNTGSGGTEAFF